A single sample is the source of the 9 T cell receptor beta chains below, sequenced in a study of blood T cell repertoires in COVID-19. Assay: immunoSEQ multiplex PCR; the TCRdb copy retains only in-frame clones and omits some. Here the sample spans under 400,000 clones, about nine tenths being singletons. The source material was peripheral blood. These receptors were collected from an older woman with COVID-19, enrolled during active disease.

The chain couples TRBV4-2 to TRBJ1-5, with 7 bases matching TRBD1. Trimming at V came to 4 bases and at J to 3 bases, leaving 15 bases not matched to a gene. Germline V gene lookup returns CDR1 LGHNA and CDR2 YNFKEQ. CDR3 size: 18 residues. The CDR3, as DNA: TGTGCCAGCAGCCCTACCCCGGACAGGTGGGCCGACAATCAGCCCCAGCATTTT. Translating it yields CASSPTPDRWADNQPQHF.

The CDR3 sequence is CASSEVGPPYNEQFF. The CDR3 DNA reads as TGTGCCAGCAGTGAAGTGGGGCCCCCCTACAATGAGCAGTTCTTC. The chain is built from TRBV6-1 and TRBJ2-1, with a tentative D call TRBD1 (5 bases). Germline V lookup: CDR1 MNHNS, CDR2 SASEGT. Trimming pared 1 base from V and 2 bases from J, leaving 9 bases between. There are 15 residues in the CDR3.

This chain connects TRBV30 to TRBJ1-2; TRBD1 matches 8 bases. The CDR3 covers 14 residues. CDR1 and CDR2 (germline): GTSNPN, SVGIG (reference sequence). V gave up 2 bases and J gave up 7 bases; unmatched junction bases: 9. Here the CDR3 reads CAWSPGQGISGYTF. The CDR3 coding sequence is TGTGCCTGGAGTCCCGGACAGGGAATATCTGGCTACACCTTC.

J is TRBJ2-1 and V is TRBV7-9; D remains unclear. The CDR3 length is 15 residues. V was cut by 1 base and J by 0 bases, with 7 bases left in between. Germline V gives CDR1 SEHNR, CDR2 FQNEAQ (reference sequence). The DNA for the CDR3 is TGTGCCAGCAGCTTAGTTGAGAGCTCCTACAATGAGCAGTTCTTC. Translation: CASSLVESSYNEQFF.

CDR3 coding DNA: TGTGCCAGTAGTGGCCTAGCGGGGGCTCAAGAGACCCAGTACTTC. Its translation is CASSGLAGAQETQYF. The genes are TRBV19 and TRBJ2-5, with 10 nucleotides matching TRBD2. The germline V gene encodes CDR1 LNHDA and CDR2 SQIVND (reference sequence). The CDR3 totals 15 residues. V dropped 5 bases and J dropped 2; count of bases not matched to a gene: 5.

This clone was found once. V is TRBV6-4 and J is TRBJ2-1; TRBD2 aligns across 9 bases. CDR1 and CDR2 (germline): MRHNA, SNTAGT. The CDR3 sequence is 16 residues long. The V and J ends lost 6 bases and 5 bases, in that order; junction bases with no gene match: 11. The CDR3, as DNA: TGTGCCAGCAGCCACGGGGTAGGCGGGGGGGACAATGAGCAGTTCTTC. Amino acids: CASSHGVGGGDNEQFF.

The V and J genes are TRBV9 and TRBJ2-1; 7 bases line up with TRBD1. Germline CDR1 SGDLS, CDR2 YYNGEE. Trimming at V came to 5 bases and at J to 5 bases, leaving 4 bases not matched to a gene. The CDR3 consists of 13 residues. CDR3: CASSNTGDNEQFF. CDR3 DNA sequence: TGTGCCAGCAGTAATACAGGGGACAATGAGCAGTTCTTC.

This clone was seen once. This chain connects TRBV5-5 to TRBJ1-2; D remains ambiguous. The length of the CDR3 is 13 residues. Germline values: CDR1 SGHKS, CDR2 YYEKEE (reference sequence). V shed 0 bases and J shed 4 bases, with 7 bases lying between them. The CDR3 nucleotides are TGTGCCAGCAGCTTGGGTAGTGTCTATGGCTACACCTTC. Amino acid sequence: CASSLGSVYGYTF.

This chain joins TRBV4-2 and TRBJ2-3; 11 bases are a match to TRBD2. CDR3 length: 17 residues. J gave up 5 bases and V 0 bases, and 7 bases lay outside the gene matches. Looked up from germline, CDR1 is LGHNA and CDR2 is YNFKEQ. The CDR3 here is CASSQEELAGVRDTQYF. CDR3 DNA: TGTGCCAGCAGCCAAGAAGAACTAGCGGGGGTGAGAGATACGCAGTATTTT.